This T cell receptor (beta chain) was identified in a study of a mutant IDH1 vaccine in newly diagnosed glioma. Broader study findings: It seemed that pseudoprogression was not linked to changes in the top peripheral T cell clonotypes.

Here immunoSEQ multiplex PCR was the method, and the copy in TCRdb shows in-frame clones only, minus some. This table has 23,000 or so clones, 85% to 95% appearing once. Note on this clone: Its matching antigen is unknown.

The CDR3 sequence is 15 residues long. Deletions cut 6 bases from V and 0 bases from J, with 14 bases between. Looked up from germline, CDR1 is MNHEY and CDR2 is SVGAGI. As for time point: baseline, week 1 (first vaccination visit). Described treatment: pre-vaccination baseline after standard-of-care therapy. V is TRBV6-5 and J is TRBJ2-5, with D possibly called TRBD1 or TRBD2 (5 bases each). This sample comprised PBMCs, obtained from a glioma patient treated with radiotherapy, temozolomide or both. This sequence was found in a man aged 35 to 55 with glioma. CDR3 in amino acids: CASSRIRGNQETQYF. The CDR3 DNA sequence: TGTGCCAGCAGCCGAATCCGGGGCAACCAAGAGACCCAGTACTTC.